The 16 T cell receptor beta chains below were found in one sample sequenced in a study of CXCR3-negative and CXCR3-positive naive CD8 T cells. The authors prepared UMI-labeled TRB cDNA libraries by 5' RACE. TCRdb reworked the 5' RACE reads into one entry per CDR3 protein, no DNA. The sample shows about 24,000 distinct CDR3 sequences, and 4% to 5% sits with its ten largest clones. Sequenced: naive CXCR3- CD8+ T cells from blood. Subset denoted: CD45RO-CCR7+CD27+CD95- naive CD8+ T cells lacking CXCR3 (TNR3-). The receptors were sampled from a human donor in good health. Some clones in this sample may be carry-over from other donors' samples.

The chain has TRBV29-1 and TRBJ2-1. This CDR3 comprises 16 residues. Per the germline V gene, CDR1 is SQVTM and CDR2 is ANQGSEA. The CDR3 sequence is CSVDGVTVTSYNEQFF.

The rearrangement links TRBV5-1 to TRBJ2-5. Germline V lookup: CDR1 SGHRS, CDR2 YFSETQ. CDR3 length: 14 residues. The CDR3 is CASSLGTSQETQYF.

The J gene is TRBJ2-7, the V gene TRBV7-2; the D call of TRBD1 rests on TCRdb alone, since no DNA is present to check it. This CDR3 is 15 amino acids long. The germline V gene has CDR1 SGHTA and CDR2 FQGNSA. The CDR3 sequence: CASSLEAGGIYEQYF.

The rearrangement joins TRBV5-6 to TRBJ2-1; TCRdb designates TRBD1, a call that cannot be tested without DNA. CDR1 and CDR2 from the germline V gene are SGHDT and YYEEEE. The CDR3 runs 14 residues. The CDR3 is CASSLSGGHNEQFF.

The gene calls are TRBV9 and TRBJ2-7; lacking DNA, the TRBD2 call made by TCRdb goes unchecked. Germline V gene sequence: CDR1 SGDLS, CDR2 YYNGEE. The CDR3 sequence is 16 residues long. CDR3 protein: CASSHGLAGLSYEQYF.

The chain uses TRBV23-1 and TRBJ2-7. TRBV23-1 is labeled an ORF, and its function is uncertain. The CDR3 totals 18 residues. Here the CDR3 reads CASSQENKTFYDAYEQYF.

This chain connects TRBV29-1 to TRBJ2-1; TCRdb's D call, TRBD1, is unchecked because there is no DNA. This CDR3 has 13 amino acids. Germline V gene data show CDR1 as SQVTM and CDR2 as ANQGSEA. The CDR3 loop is CSVQGSSYNEQFF.

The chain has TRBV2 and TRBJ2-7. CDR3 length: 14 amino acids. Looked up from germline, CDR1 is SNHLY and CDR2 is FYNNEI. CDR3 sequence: CASSEGSVSYEQYF.

CDR3 region: CSVEDGVTYEQYF. The rearrangement links TRBV29-1 to TRBJ2-7. Germline V lookup: CDR1 SQVTM, CDR2 ANQGSEA. CDR3 size: 13 residues.

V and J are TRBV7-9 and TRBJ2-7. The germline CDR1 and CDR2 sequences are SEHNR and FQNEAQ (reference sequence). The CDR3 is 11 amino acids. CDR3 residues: CASSLEYEQYF. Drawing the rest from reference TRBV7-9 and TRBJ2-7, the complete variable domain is DTGVSQNPRHKITKRGQNVTFRCDPISEHNRLYWYRQTLGQGPEFLTYFQNEAQLEKSRLLSDRFSAERPKGSFSTLEIQRTEQGDSAMYLCASSLEYEQYFGPGTRLTVT.

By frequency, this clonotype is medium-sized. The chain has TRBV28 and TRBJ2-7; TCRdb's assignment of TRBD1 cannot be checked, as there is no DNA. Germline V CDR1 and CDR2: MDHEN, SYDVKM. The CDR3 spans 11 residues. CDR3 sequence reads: CATSDSPEQYF.

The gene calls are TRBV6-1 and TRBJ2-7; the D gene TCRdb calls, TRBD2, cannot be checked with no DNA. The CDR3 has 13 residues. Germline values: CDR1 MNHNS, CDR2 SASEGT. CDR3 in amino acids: CARYRAPHYEQYF.

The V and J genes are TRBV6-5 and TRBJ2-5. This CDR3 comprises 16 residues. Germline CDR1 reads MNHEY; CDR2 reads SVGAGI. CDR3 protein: CASSYYPYGPQETQYF.

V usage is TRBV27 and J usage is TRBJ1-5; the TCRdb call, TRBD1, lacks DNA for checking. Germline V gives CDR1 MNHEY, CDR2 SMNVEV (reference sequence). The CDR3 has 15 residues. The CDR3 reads CASSFAGSNNQPQHF.

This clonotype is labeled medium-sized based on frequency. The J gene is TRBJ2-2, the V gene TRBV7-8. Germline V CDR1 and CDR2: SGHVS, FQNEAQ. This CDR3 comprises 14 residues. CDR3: CASSSGSYTGELFF.

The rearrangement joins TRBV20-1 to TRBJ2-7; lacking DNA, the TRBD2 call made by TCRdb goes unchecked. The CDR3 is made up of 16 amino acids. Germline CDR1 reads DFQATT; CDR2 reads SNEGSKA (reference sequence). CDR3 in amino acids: CSARDTTSGGYYEQYF.